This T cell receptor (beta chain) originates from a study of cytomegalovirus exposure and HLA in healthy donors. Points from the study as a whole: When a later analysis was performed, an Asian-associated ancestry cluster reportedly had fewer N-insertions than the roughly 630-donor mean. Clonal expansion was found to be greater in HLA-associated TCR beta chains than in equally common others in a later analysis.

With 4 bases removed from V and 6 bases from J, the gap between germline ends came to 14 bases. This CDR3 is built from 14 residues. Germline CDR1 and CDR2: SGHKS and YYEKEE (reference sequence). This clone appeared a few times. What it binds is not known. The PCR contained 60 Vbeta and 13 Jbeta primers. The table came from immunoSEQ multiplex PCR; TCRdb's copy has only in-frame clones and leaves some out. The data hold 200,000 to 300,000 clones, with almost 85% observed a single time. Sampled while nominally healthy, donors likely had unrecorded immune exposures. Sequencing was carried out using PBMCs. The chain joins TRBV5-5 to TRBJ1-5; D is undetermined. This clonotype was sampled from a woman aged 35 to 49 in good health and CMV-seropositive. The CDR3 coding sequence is TGTGCCAGCAGCCCGCGACCTGGAGGTCAGCCCCAGCATTTT. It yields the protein CASSPRPGGQPQHF.